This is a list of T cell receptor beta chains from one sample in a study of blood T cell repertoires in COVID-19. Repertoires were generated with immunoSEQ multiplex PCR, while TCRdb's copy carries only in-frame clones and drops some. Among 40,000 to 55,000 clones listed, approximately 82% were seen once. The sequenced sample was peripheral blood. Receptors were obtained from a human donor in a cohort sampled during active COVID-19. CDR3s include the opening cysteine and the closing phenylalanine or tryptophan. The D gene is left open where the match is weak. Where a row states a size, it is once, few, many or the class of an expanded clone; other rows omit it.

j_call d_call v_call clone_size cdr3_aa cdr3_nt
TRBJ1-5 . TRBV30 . CAWSVRVNQPQHF TGTGCCTGGAGTGTACGCGTGAATCAGCCCCAGCATTTT
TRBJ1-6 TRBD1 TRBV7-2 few CASSLLGQGAGSPLHF TGTGCCAGCAGCTTACTTGGACAGGGGGCTGGCTCACCCCTCCACTTT
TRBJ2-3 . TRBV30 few CAWGGGRGRTNTQYF TGTGCCTGGGGCGGGGGCAGGGGGCGAACGAATACGCAGTATTTT
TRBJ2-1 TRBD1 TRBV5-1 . CASARSQGYNEQFF TGCGCCAGCGCACGATCACAGGGGTACAATGAGCAGTTCTTC
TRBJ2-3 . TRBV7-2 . CASSLVGPGLGESRGTQYF TGTGCCAGCAGCTTAGTGGGGCCGGGACTCGGGGAGTCTCGGGGTACGCAGTATTTT
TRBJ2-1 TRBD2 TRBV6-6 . CASSRNERGSYNEQFF TGTGCCAGCAGCCGAAACGAGCGGGGGTCCTACAATGAGCAGTTCTTC
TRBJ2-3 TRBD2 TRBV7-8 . CASSPGTSGGPDTQYF TGTGCCAGCAGCCCAGGGACTAGCGGGGGGCCAGATACGCAGTATTTT
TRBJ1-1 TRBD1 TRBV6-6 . CASIFRGGALAFF TGTGCCAGCATCTTCCGAGGGGGCGCTCTGGCTTTCTTT
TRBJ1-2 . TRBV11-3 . CASSLQGQGYGYTF TGTGCCAGCAGCTTACAGGGGCAGGGCTATGGCTACACCTTC
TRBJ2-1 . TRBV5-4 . CASSPVTGVNNEQFF TGTGCCAGCAGTCCTGTGACAGGAGTTAACAATGAGCAGTTCTTC
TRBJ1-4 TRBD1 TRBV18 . CASSPAGGSNEKLFF TGTGCCAGCTCACCAGCAGGGGGCTCTAATGAAAAACTGTTTTTT
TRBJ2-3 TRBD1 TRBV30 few CAWRDTWDRSNTQYF TGTGCCTGGAGGGACACCTGGGACAGGTCTAATACGCAGTATTTT
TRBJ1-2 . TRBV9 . CASSVGGESYYGYTF TGTGCCAGCAGCGTCGGGGGAGAATCTTATTATGGCTACACCTTC
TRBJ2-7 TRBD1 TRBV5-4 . CASSFGQGSYEQYF TGTGCCAGCAGCTTCGGACAGGGTTCCTACGAGCAGTACTTC
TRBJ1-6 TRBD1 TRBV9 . CASSAGEPGTEYSYNSPLHF TGTGCCAGCAGCGCTGGGGAGCCCGGGACAGAATACTCCTATAATTCACCCCTCCACTTT
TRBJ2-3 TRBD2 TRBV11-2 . CASSLAGLAGGRDTQYF TGTGCCAGCAGCTTAGCCGGACTAGCGGGGGGGCGAGATACGCAGTATTTT